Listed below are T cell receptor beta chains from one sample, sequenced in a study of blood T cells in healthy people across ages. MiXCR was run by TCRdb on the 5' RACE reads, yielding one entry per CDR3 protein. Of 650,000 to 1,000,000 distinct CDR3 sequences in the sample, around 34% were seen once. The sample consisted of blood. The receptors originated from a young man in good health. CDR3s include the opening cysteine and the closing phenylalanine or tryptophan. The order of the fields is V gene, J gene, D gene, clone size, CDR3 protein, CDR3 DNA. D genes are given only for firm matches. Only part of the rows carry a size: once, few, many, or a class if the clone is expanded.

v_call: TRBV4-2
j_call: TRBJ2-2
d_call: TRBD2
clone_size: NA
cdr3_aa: CTSSQATGGRATGELFF
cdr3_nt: TGTACCAGCAGCCAGGCGACGGGGGGGCGTGCCACCGGGGAGCTGTTTTTT

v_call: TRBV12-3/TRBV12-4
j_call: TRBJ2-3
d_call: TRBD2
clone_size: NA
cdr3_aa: CASRRTSYTQYF
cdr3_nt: TGTGCCAGCAGGAGGACTAGTTATACGCAGTATTTT

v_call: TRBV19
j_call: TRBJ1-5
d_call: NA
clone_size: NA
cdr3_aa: CATSGFTGFEPQHF
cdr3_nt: TGTGCCACCTCAGGGTTCACCGGTTTTGAGCCCCAGCATTTT

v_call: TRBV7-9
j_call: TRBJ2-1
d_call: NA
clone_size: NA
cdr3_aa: CASTPAYNEQFF
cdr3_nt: TGTGCCAGCACCCCGGCCTACAATGAGCAGTTCTTC

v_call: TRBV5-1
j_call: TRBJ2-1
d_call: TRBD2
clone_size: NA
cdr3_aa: CASSLSSGWYNEQFF
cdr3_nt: TGCGCCAGCAGCTTGTCTAGCGGGTGGTACAATGAGCAGTTCTTC

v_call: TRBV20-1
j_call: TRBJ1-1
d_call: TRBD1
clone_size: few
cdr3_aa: CSARDRTGERVTEAFF
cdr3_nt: TGCAGTGCTAGAGATCGGACAGGTGAGAGGGTCACTGAAGCTTTCTTT

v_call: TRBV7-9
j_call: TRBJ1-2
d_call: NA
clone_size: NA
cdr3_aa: CASSRGGPDGYTF
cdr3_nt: TGTGCCAGCAGCCGGGGGGGTCCAGATGGCTACACCTTC

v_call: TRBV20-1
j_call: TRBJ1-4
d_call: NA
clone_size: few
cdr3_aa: CSARSARNEKLFF
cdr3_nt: TGCAGTGCTAGGAGCGCAAGAAATGAAAAACTGTTTTTT

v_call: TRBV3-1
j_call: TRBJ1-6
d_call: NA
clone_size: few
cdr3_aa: CASSQVLLSHRDNSPLHF
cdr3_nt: TGTGCCAGCAGCCAAGTCCTCTTGTCTCACCGGGATAATTCACCCCTCCACTTT

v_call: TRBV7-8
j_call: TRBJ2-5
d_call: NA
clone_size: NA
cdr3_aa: CASSLGAEIQYF
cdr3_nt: TGTGCCAGCAGCTTAGGGGCGGAGATCCAGTACTTC

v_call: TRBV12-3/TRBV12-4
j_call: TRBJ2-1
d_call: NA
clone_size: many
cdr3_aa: CASRKVQSSYNEQFF
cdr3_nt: TGTGCCAGCAGAAAAGTACAAAGCTCCTACAATGAGCAGTTCTTC

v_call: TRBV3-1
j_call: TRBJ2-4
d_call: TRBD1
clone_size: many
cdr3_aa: CASSLWGQGKNIQYF
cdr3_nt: TGTGCCAGCAGCCTATGGGGACAGGGCAAAAACATTCAGTACTTC

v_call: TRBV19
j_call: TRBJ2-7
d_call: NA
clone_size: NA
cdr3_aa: CASSIGASGYEQYF
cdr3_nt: TGTGCCAGTAGTATAGGGGCCTCCGGCTACGAGCAGTACTTC

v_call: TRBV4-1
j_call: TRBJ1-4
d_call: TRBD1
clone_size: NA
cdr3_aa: CASSQTGTGEKLFF
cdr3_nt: TGCGCCAGCAGCCAAACCGGGACAGGAGAAAAACTGTTTTTT

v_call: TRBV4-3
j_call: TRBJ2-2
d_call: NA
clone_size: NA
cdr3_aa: CASSQGTGYAGELFF
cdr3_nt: TGCGCCAGCAGCCAAGGTACAGGGTACGCCGGGGAGCTGTTTTTT

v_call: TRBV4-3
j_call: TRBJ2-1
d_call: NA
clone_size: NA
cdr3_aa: CAGSRDRYNEQFF
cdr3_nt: TGCGCCGGCAGCCGAGATCGGTACAATGAGCAGTTCTTC

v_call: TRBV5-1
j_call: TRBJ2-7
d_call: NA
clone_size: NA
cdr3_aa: CASSPDRQTYEQYF
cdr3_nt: TGCGCCAGCAGCCCCGACAGGCAGACCTACGAGCAGTACTTC

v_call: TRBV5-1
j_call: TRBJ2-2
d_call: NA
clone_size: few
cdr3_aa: CASSLLQGRTGELFF
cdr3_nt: TGCGCCAGCAGCTTGTTGCAGGGTCGGACCGGGGAGCTGTTTTTT

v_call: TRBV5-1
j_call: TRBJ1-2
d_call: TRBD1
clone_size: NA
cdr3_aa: CASSLGQGDYYGYTF
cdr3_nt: TGCGCCAGCAGCTTGGGACAGGGGGACTACTATGGCTACACCTTC

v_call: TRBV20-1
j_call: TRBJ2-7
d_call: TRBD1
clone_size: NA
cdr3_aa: CNTDRVMGNEQYF
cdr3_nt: TGCAACACCGACAGGGTGATGGGCAATGAGCAGTACTTC

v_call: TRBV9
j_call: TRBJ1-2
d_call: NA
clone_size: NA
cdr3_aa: CASNVGSEGYTF
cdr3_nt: TGTGCCAGCAACGTAGGTTCCGAAGGCTACACCTTC

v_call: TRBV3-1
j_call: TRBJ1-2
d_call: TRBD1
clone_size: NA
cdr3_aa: CASSGMTGGGGYTF
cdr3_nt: TGTGCCAGCAGCGGAATGACAGGGGGCGGAGGCTACACCTTC

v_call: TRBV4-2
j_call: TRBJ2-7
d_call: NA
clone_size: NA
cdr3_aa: CASSQGWEYEQYF
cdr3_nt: TGTGCCAGCAGCCAAGGTTGGGAATACGAGCAGTACTTC

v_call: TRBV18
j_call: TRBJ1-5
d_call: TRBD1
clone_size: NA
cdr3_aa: CASSDRDQQPQHF
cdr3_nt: TGTGCCAGCTCCGACAGGGACCAACAGCCCCAGCATTTT

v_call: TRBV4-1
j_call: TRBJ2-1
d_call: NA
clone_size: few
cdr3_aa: CASSLDRKFYNEQFF
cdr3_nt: TGCGCCAGCAGCCTTGACAGGAAATTCTACAATGAGCAGTTCTTC

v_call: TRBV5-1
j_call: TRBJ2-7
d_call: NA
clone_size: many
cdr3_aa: CASSSENTYEQYF
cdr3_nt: TGCGCCAGCAGCTCGGAGAACACCTACGAGCAGTACTTC

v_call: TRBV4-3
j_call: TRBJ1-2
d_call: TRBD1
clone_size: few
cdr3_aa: CASSPQPTGSSYGYTF
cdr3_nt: TGCGCCAGCAGCCCGCAACCGACAGGGTCGAGCTATGGCTACACCTTC

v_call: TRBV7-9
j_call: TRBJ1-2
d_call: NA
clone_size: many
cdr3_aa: CASSLDFLYGYTF
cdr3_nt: TGTGCCAGCAGCTTAGATTTCCTATATGGCTACACCTTC

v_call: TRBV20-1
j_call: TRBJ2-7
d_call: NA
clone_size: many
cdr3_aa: CSASVIGSSYEQYF
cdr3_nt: TGCAGTGCGTCGGTAATTGGGAGCTCCTACGAGCAGTACTTC

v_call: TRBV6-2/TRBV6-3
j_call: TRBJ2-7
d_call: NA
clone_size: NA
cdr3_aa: CASSGDSARSYEQYF
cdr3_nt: TGTGCCAGCAGTGGCGACAGTGCCCGTTCCTACGAGCAGTACTTC

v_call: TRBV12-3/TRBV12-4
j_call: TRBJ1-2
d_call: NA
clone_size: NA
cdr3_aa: CASISWTDYGYTF
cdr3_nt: TGTGCCAGCATTTCCTGGACGGACTATGGCTACACCTTC

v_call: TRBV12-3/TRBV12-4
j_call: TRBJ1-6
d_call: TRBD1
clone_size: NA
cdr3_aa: CASSLGQGYSPLHF
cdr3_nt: TGTGCCAGCAGTCTGGGACAGGGTTACTCACCCCTCCACTTT

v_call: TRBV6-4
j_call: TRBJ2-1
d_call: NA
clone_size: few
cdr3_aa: CASSDRIGTYNEQFF
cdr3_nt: TGTGCCAGCAGTGACAGGATAGGGACTTACAATGAGCAGTTCTTC

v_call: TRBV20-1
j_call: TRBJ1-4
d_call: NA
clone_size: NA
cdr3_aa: CGASGDERGGEKLFF
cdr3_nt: TGCGGTGCTAGTGGGGATGAAAGGGGAGGAGAAAAACTGTTTTTT

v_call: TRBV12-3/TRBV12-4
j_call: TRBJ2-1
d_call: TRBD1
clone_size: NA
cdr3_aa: CASSWTGEGEQFF
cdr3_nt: TGTGCCAGCAGTTGGACAGGGGAAGGTGAGCAGTTCTTC

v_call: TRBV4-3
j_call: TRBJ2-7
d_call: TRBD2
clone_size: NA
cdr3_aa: CASSQGTSGFYEQYF
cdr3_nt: TGCGCCAGCAGCCAAGGTACTAGCGGGTTTTACGAGCAGTACTTC

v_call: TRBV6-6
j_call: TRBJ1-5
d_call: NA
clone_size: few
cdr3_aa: CASSYSWGGTDNQPQHF
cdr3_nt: TGTGCCAGCAGTTACTCATGGGGGGGCACGGACAATCAGCCCCAGCATTTT

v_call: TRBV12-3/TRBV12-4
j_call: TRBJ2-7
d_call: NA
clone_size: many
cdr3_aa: CASSYLEGYRYEQYF
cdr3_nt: TGTGCCAGCAGCTACTTAGAGGGCTACCGCTACGAGCAGTACTTC

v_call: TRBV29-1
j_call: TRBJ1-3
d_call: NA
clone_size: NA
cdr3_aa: CSVEGGPGNTIYF
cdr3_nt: TGCAGCGTGGAGGGGGGACCTGGAAACACCATATATTTT

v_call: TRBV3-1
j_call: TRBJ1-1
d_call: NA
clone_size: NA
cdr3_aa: CASSARQVLNTEAFF
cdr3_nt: TGTGCCAGCAGCGCACGACAAGTATTGAACACTGAAGCTTTCTTT

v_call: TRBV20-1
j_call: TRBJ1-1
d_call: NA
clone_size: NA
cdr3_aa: CSASGARTGGAFF
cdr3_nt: TGCAGTGCTAGCGGGGCAAGGACCGGAGGAGCTTTCTTT

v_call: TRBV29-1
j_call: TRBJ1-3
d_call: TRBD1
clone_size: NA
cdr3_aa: CSVAGGLDGNTIYF
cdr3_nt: TGCAGCGTTGCAGGGGGGCTCGATGGAAACACCATATATTTT

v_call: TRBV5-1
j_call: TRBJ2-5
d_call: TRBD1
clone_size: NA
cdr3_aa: CASSSKDRGEETQYF
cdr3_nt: TGCGCCAGCAGCTCAAAAGACAGGGGGGAAGAGACCCAGTACTTC

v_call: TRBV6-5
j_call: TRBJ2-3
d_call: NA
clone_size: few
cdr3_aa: CASSGLGAQYF
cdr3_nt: TGTGCCAGCAGTGGCCTAGGGGCGCAGTATTTT

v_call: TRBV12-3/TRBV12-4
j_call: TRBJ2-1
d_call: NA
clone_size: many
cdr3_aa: CASSPGSSEQFF
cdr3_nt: TGTGCCAGCAGTCCCGGTTCTAGTGAGCAGTTCTTC

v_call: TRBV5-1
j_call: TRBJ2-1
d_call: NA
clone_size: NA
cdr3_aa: CASSATGNPSYNEQFF
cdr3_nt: TGCGCCAGCAGCGCCACAGGGAATCCCTCCTACAATGAGCAGTTCTTC

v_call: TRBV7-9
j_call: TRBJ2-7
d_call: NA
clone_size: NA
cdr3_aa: CASSFSLSSSYEQYF
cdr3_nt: TGTGCCAGCAGCTTTTCCCTTTCGAGCTCCTACGAGCAGTACTTC

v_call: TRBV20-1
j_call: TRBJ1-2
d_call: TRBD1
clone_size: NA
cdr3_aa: CSSIADREKRGYGYTF
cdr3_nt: TGCAGTTCGATCGCGGACAGGGAAAAAAGGGGGTATGGCTACACCTTC

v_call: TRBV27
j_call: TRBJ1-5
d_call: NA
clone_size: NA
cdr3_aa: CASSLSAGGRDQPQHF
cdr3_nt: TGTGCCAGCAGTTTATCCGCCGGGGGCCGTGATCAGCCCCAGCATTTT

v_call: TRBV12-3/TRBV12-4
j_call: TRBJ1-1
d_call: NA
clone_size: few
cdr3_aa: CASSFEANTEAFF
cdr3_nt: TGTGCCAGCAGTTTCGAGGCGAACACTGAAGCTTTCTTT

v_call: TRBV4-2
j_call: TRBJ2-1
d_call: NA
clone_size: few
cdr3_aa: CASSQAAASYNEQFF
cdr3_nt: TGTGCCAGCAGCCAGGCTGCAGCGTCCTACAATGAGCAGTTCTTC

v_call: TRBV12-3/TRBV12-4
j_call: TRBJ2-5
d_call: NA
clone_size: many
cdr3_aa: CASSPTGIPYF
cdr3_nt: TGTGCCAGCAGTCCCACCGGGATACCGTACTTC